Given below is one T cell receptor (beta chain) in context. Its target is unknown. One end of the junction fails to match germline, which may point to a read error. This CDR3 contains 15 residues. CDR1 is SGHNT and CDR2 is YYREEE in the germline V gene (reference sequence). The record originates from a study of cytomegalovirus exposure and HLA in healthy donors. General study results and limits: Accurate prediction of most subjects' HLA-A and HLA-B alleles from TCR beta sequences was reported. 150 to 200 TCR beta chains were listed as cytomegalovirus-associated. As immune exposure information, only CMV serostatus was available.

Researchers ran the PCR with 60 Vbeta and 13 Jbeta primers. Measured with immunoSEQ multiplex PCR; TCRdb has only the in-frame clones, and not every one. The repertoire holds around 160,000 clones, with 80% to 90% as singletons. Although they were nominally healthy when sampled, donors likely had unrecorded immune exposures. The sequenced material came from PBMCs. The chain combines TRBV5-4 with TRBJ1-2; 9 bases align to TRBD1. The sequence was obtained from a man aged 18 to 35 in good health and CMV-seropositive. CDR3 amino acids: CAGSLVTGGLYGYTF. The CDR3 region has the DNA TGTGCCGGCAGCTTGGTTACAGGGGGCCTCTATGGCTACACCTTC.